Sequencing of this T cell receptor beta chain was carried out in a study of post-analysis software for immune sequencing data. Looking at the study overall: Relapsing-remitting, secondary progressive and progressive-relapsing forms of multiple sclerosis all featured among disease courses.

V dropped 4 bases and J dropped 4; count of bases not matched to a gene: 10. Germline values: CDR1 SGHRS, CDR2 YFSETQ. CDR3 length equals 17 residues. Worth noting for this clonotype: The antigen remains unidentified.

Unique molecular identifiers featured in each of the TCR beta cDNA libraries. cDNA molecules numbering about half a million came from around 0.96 to 9.9 million T cells. TCRdb reprocessed the PCR reads via MiXCR and lists one record per CDR3 protein. The profile shows about 200,000 distinct CDR3 sequences, around 30% of them singletons. Study-wide results and limits: Four to six TRBV segments were more frequent in patients than controls; TRBV5-6, TRBV5-1 and TRBV20-1 belonged to this group. The authors found that F measure strongly co-clustered same-batch samples. Compared against controls, patients with multiple sclerosis displayed significantly lower normalized Chao1 diversity.

The chain combines TRBV5-1 with TRBJ2-1; the match to TRBD2 covers 11 bases. The clonotype comes from a girl under 18 with multiple sclerosis. Sequences were obtained from blood. The CDR3 DNA is TGCGCCAGCAGCCACCGAACCGGGACTAGCGGATACAATGAGCAGTTCTTC. Its protein product is CASSHRTGTSGYNEQFF. Full variable domain (outside the CDR3, taken from reference TRBV5-1 and TRBJ2-1): KAGVTQTPRYLIKTRGQQVTLSCSPISGHRSVSWYQQTPGQGLQFLFEYFSETQRNKGNFPGRFSGRQFSNSRSEMNVSTLELGDSALYLCASSHRTGTSGYNEQFFGPGTRLTVL.